This T cell receptor (beta chain) was profiled in a study of cytomegalovirus exposure and HLA in healthy donors. The CDR3 runs 15 residues. Germline V CDR1 and CDR2: MNHNS, SASEGT. Trimming pared 5 bases from V and 0 bases from J, leaving 13 bases between. Findings of the study overall: HLA allele associations emerged for about 16,000 TCR beta sequences in a later analysis, at 0.05 false discovery rate.

Note on this clone: Its specificity is not known.

PCR employed 60 Vbeta and 13 Jbeta primers. TCRdb keeps only in-frame clones here, not all; method: immunoSEQ multiplex PCR. The sample has around 150,000 clones, 76% seen once. The clonotype was recovered from a man in his forties or fifties in good health and CMV-seronegative. Material: PBMCs. The gene calls are TRBV6-1 and TRBJ2-5, with D possibly matching TRBD1 (6 bases). The CDR3 here is CASSSTGFYQETQYF. Here the CDR3 DNA reads TGTGCCAGCAGTTCCACAGGGTTTTACCAAGAGACCCAGTACTTC.